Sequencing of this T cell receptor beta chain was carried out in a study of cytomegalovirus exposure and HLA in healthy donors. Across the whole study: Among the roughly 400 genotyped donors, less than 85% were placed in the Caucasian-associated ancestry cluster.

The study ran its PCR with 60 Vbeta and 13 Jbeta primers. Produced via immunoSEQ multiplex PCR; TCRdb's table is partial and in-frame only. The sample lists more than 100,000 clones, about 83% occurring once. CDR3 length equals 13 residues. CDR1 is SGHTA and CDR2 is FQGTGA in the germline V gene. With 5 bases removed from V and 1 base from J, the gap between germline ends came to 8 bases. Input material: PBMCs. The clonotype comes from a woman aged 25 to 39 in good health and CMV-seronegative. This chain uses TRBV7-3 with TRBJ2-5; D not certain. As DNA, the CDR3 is TGTGCCAGCAGCGCAGACTCCCAAGAGACCCAGTACTTC. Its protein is CASSADSQETQYF.